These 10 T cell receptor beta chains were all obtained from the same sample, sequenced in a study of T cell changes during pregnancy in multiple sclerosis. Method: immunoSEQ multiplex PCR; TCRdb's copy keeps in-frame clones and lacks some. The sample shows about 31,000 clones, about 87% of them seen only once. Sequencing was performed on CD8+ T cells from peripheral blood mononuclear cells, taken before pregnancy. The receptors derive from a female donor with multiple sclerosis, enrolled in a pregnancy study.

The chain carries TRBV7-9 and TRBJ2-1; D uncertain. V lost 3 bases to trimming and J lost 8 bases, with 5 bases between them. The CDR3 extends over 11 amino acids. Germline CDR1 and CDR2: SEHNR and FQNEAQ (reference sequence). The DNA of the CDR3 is TGTGCCAGCAGCTTCTCCTATGAGCAGTTCTTC. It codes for CASSFSYEQFF. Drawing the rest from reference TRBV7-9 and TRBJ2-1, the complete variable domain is DTGVSQNPRHKITKRGQNVTFRCDPISEHNRLYWYRQTLGQGPEFLTYFQNEAQLEKSRLLSDRFSAERPKGSFSTLEIQRTEQGDSAMYLCASSFSYEQFFGPGTRLTVL.

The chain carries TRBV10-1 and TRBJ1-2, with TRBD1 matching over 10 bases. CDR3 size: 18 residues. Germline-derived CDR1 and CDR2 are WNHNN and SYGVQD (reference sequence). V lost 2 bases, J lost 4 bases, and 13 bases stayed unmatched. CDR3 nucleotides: TGCGCCAGCAGTGAGATCCGGGACAGGGGATTGCTATGCTATGGCTACACCTTC. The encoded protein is CASSEIRDRGLLCYGYTF.

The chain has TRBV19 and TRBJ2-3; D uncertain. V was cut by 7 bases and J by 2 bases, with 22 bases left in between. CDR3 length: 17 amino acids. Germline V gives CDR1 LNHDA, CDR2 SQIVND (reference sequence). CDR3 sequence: CASIPHIAQDLTDTQYF. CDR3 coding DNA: TGTGCCAGTATCCCCCATATAGCCCAAGATCTCACAGATACGCAGTATTTT. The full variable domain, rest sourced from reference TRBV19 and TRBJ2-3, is DGGITQSPKYLFRKEGQNVTLSCEQNLNHDAMYWYRQDPGQGLRLIYYSQIVNDFQKGDIAEGYSVSREKKESFPLTVTSAQKNPTAFYLCASIPHIAQDLTDTQYFGPGTRLTVL.

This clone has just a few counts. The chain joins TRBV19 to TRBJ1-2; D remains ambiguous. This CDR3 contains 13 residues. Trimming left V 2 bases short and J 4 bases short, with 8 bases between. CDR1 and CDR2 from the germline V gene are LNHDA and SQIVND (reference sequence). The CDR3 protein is CASSISGIYGYTF. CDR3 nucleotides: TGTGCCAGTAGTATAAGCGGGATCTATGGCTACACCTTC.

CDR3 coding DNA: TGTGCCAGCAGCTCGACCCTCCAGGACACTGAAGCTTTCTTT. Its translation is CASSSTLQDTEAFF. This chain connects TRBV7-9 to TRBJ1-1; no firm D call. In germline, CDR1 is SEHNR, CDR2 FQNEAQ (reference sequence). CDR3 length: 14 residues. V lost 4 bases and J lost 3, with 12 bases in between.

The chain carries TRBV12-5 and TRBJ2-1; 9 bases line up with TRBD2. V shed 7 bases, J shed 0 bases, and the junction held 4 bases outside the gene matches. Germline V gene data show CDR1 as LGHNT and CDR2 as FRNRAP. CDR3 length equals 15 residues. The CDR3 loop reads CASDPAGGSYNEQFF. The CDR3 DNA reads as TGTGCTAGTGATCCAGCGGGGGGCTCCTACAATGAGCAGTTCTTC.

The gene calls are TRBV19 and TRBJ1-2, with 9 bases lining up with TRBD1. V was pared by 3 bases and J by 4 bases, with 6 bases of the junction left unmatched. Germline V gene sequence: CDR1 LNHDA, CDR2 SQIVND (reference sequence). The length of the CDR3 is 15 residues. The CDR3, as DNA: TGTGCCAGTAGTATGCCCACAGGGGGCGTCTATGGCTACACCTTC. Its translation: CASSMPTGGVYGYTF.

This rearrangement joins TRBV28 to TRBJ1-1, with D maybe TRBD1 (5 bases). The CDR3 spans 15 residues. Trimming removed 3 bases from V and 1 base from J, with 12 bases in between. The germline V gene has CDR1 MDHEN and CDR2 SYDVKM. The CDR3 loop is CASSLAGTENTEAFF. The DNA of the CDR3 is TGTGCCAGCAGTTTGGCGGGGACGGAGAACACTGAAGCTTTCTTT. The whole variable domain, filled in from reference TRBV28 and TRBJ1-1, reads DVKVTQSSRYLVKRTGEKVFLECVQDMDHENMFWYRQDPGLGLRLIYFSYDVKMKEKGDIPEGYSVSREKKERFSLILESASTNQTSMYLCASSLAGTENTEAFFGQGTRLTVV.

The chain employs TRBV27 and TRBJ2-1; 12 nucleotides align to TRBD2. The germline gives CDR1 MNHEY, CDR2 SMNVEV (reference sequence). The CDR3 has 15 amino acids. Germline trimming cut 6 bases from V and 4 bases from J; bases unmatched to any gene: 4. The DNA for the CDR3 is TGTGCCAGCAGCCTAGCGGGAGGGCCGTACAATGAGCAGTTCTTC. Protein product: CASSLAGGPYNEQFF.

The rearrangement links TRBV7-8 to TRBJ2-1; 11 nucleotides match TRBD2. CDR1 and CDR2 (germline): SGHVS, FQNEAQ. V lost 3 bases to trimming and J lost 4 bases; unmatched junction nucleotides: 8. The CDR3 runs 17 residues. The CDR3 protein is CASSFTSGGLLYNEQFF. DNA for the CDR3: TGTGCCAGCAGCTTTACTAGCGGGGGACTCCTATACAATGAGCAGTTCTTC. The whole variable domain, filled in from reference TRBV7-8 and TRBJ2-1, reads GAGVSQSPRYKVAKRGQDVALRCDPISGHVSLFWYQQALGQGPEFLTYFQNEAQLDKSGLPSDRFFAERPEGSVSTLKIQRTQQEDSAVYLCASSFTSGGLLYNEQFFGPGTRLTVL.